This T cell receptor (beta chain) originates from a study of CD8 T cells in Susac syndrome. This CDR3 has 14 residues. Trimming took off 6 bases at V and 3 bases at J, with 12 bases between the two ends. CD8+ and CD4+ blood T cells underwent TCR beta sequencing. The multiple sclerosis controls were treatment-naive patients, and their relapsing-remitting disease was stable or active. Negative isolation yielded the CD8+ and CD4+ T cells, while FACS enriched the TEMRA cells. With random hexamers, reverse transcription was performed on about 0.45 to 1 ug of RNA. Amplification of TCR beta CDR3 was carried out by immunoSEQ multiplex PCR, which covered 54 Vbeta and 13 Jbeta segments. TCRdb analysed the immunoSEQ multiplex PCR reads with MiXCR anew, one entry per CDR3 protein. The sample holds roughly 150,000 distinct CDR3 sequences, approximately 95% seen once.

Material for sequencing was CD4+ T cells from PBMCs. This TCR came from a human donor with multiple sclerosis. V and J are TRBV12-3 or TRBV12-4 and TRBJ1-5; D unresolved. Here the CDR3 DNA reads TGTGCCAGCAGATCCCCGGGGATCAATCAGCCCCAGCATTTT. It encodes CASRSPGINQPQHF.